Given below is one T cell receptor beta chain in context. The data originate from a study of blood T cell repertoires in COVID-19. In the study overall: From the United States, Italy and Spain came samples of acute and convalescent COVID-19.

The CDR3 totals 15 residues. From germline, CDR1 is SGDLS and CDR2 YYNGEE. V shed 0 bases and J shed 5 bases, with 11 bases lying between them. In the original processing: Amplification of reference gene primers was used by the study to estimate nucleated cell counts. Some clones are missing from TCRdb's copy, which holds only in-frame ones; the method was immunoSEQ multiplex PCR. From that table come the V and J calls and clone size; the DNA was used to work out D and trimming. This table holds around 130,000 clones, approximately 83% found once. The receptor comes from a woman aged 45-59 years with acute or convalescent COVID-19. This sequence joins TRBV9 and TRBJ1-4; D may be TRBD1 (6 bases). Sequencing input: peripheral blood. Here the CDR3 reads CASSVGPQGNEKLFF. In nucleotides, the CDR3 is TGTGCCAGCAGCGTAGGGCCACAGGGAAATGAAAAACTGTTTTTT. The whole variable domain, remainder taken from reference TRBV9 and TRBJ1-4, is DSGVTQTPKHLITATGQRVTLRCSPRSGDLSVYWYQQSLDQGLQFLIQYYNGEERAKGNILERFSAQQFPDLHSELNLSSLELGDSALYFCASSVGPQGNEKLFFGSGTQLSVL.